This T cell receptor beta chain stems from a study of immune evolution from preneoplasia to lung adenocarcinoma (dated by TCRdb to the early 2020s). The study in broad terms: The study profiled immune contexture across lung adenocarcinoma precursors and invasive adenocarcinoma using immune gene expression, TCR sequencing and multiplex immunofluorescence. TCR sequencing data were obtained from approximately 50 patients. The overall cohort comprised about 57 patients with pulmonary nodules who underwent surgical resection. The sample size was set by how many specimens were available, not by a prior power calculation. POLYSOLVER was used to infer Class I HLA alleles from exome data, while LOHHLA was used to detect allele-specific HLA loss. It was reported in the study that 105 samples were used for TCR sequencing. The immune data were integrated with whole exome sequencing and methylation data from the same cohort of nodules. Resected precursor lesions (AAH, AIS, MIA) and invasive adenocarcinomas were compared with paired morphologically normal lung tissue. Overall study results and their limits: Normal lung showed the highest clonality, whereas later-stage lesions appeared to have higher T cell density and diversity but lower clonality. Normal lung had the highest top T cell clone frequencies, and these frequencies appeared to fall progressively from AAH through AIS, MIA and invasive adenocarcinoma. Because all patients were from Japan and China, applicability to Western populations was uncertain. The findings reflected association rather than direct causation, and larger cohorts with long-term follow-up and longitudinal biopsies were considered necessary.

Using the immunoSEQ hsTCRbeta Kit, TCR beta CDR3 regions were sequenced from DNA. In the paper's pipeline: TCR sequencing data were analysed with the ImmunoSEQ Analyzer. T cell clonality was calculated on productive rearrangements as 1 minus Pielou's evenness. T cell diversity was measured with the inverse Simpson index on productive templates. T cell density was expressed as TCR beta template counts normalized to usable DNA, with usable DNA estimated by amplifying and sequencing housekeeping genes. TCR metrics were compared across histologic stages using two-sided Kruskal-Wallis tests. TCRdb provides this immuneACCESS table in a form limited to in-frame rearrangements. Some clones are lacking; in checked studies, under half of them reflect an unresolved V gene, and why the rest are absent is not known. V and J calls plus clone size are reproduced from that table; the DNA served to infer D and trimming. The sample data list 2,000 or so clones, and over 75% of these were observed just once. The top ten clonotypes cover roughly 8.8% of the sample.

The patients had resection in Japan or China between about 2014 and 2018. Two lung cancer pathologists independently confirmed the histologic diagnosis of each case on H&E slides. The AllPrep DNA/RNA FFPE Kit was used to isolate DNA from FFPE tissue. The CDR3 goes from the cysteine to the phenylalanine over 15 residues. The DNA shown is the 45-base CDR3, in frame from base 1. The germline V gene (reference sequence) yields LNHNV for CDR1 and YYDKDF for CDR2. Trimming removed 2 bases from V and 2 bases from J; the gene matches leave 5 bases unexplained. On this clone itself: It has no known antigen specificity. It has no much larger one-base neighbor in the sample; base qualities were not kept.

Material for sequencing was FFPE adjacent normal lung tissue. This clonotype originated in a person aged 70 to 85 with lung adenocarcinoma. The chain joins TRBV15 to TRBJ2-7; TRBD1 fits 8 bases in the junction. The DNA sequence is TGTGCCACCAGCAGAACAGGGGGAATCGCCTACGAGCAGTACTTC. Its protein reads: CATSRTGGIAYEQYF.